This T cell receptor beta chain was identified in a study of shared clonotypes between healthy human individuals. Findings of the study overall: Non-shared clonotypes showed lower generation probabilities than clonotypes common to all four donors. Across subsets, estimated richness was generally greater for naive than for memory populations.

Assay: immunoSEQ multiplex PCR; the TCRdb copy retains only in-frame clones and omits some. The sample holds about 1 million clones, about 75% seen once. The CDR3 covers 13 residues. Per the germline V gene, CDR1 is MNHNY and CDR2 is SVGAGI (reference sequence). Unmatched junction bases numbered 4, after V lost 5 bases and J lost 7 bases. Concerning this clone itself: Antigen unknown. A far larger clone is just one base off, so this is likely a read error.

The gene calls are TRBV6-6 and TRBJ1-4; 7 nucleotides match TRBD1. This clonotype was sampled from a man between 18 and 35 years old in good health. The sequenced material came from memory CD4+ T cells sorted from blood. Subset described: CD45RA-negative fraction. CDR3 amino acids: CASSDREAEKLFF. The CDR3 nucleotides read TGTGCCAGCAGTGACAGGGAGGCTGAAAAACTGTTTTTT.